These 18 T cell receptor beta chains originate from one sample sequenced in a study of PD-L1 blockade in urothelial cancer (dated by TCRdb to 2017 to 2019). Read against the paper, the sample's time point label means: peripheral blood 6 weeks after treatment start. Library preparation used the immunoSEQ multiplex PCR assay. In its TCRdb copy, this immuneACCESS table keeps in-frame sequences only and misses some clones. Where compared with another copy, unresolved V genes explain less than half of these, and the others have no known cause. The table for this sample lists around 110,000 clones; more than 85% of them were counted only once. The leading ten clones occupy more than 1.5% of the sample. The sample in question was PBMCs, obtained around atezolizumab (anti-PD-L1) treatment. The receptor set was obtained from a man aged 55 to 70 with urothelial cancer.

This clone was found once. The CDR3, as DNA: TGTGCCAGCAGACGCGACAGAGACTCACCCCTCCACTTT. The encoded protein is CASRRDRDSPLHF. The rearrangement uses TRBV7-9 and TRBJ1-6, with D possibly being TRBD1 (5 bases). The CDR3 has 13 residues. With 6 bases removed from V and 10 bases from J, the gap between germline ends came to 13 bases. Germline V gene lookup returns CDR1 SEHNR and CDR2 FQNEAQ (reference sequence).

The V gene is TRBV5-1, the J gene TRBJ2-3; 9 bases are shared with TRBD1. V lost 5 bases to trimming and J lost 5 bases; unmatched junction nucleotides: 6. Germline assignment: CDR1 SGHRS and CDR2 YFSETQ. The CDR3 spans 14 residues. The CDR3 DNA follows: TGCGCCAGCAGACAGGGGGCGCGAGTAGATACGCAGTATTTT. Residues: CASRQGARVDTQYF.

The chain recombines TRBV29-1 with TRBJ1-1, with a weak D call TRBD1 (5 bases). The CDR3 has 13 residues. Germline CDR1 is SQVTM and CDR2 is ANQGSEA. Trimming removed 7 bases from V and 5 bases from J, with 17 bases in between. As DNA, the CDR3 is TGCAGCGCTGTGGGGGGAGGGCGGACTGAAGCTTTCTTT. As protein: CSAVGGGRTEAFF. Full variable domain (missing parts from reference TRBV29-1 and TRBJ1-1): SAVISQKPSRDICQRGTSLTIQCQVDSQVTMMFWYRQQPGQSLTLIATANQGSEATYESGFVIDKFPISRPNLTFSTLTVSNMSPEDSSIYLCSAVGGGRTEAFFGQGTRLTVV.

The chain combines TRBV28 with TRBJ1-2, with D perhaps matching TRBD1 (6 bases). Germline CDR1 is MDHEN and CDR2 is SYDVKM. Trimming removed 4 bases from V and 8 bases from J, with 23 bases in between. This CDR3 contains 16 residues. CDR3 nucleotides: TGTGCCAGCAGTTCCCTTATCCCTAGACAGGCCCAGGGCTACACCTTC. It is translated as CASSSLIPRQAQGYTF.

This clone came up once. This sequence joins TRBV14 and TRBJ2-5; a weak D match, TRBD1 (5 bases). The V gene's germline CDR1 is SGHDN and CDR2 FVKESK. The CDR3 has 14 amino acids. V dropped 4 bases and J dropped 1 base, with 10 bases sitting between them. This CDR3 reads CASSPDRPQETQYF. The CDR3 DNA is TGTGCCAGCAGCCCTGACAGACCCCAAGAGACCCAGTACTTC. Full variable domain (missing parts from reference TRBV14 and TRBJ2-5): EAGVTQFPSHSVIEKGQTVTLRCDPISGHDNLYWYRRVMGKEIKFLLHFVKESKQDESGMPNNRFLAERTGGTYSTLKVQPAELEDSGVYFCASSPDRPQETQYFGPGTRLLVL.

This clone was observed a handful of times. This sequence joins TRBV5-8 and TRBJ1-3, with D maybe TRBD1 (5 bases). The CDR3 totals 14 residues. Germline V CDR1 and CDR2: SGHTS, YDEGEE. The germline V and J ends were trimmed by 8 bases and 0 bases, with 12 bases remaining between them. The CDR3 DNA reads as TGTGCCAGTCAGGCGGGGACCTCTGGAAACACCATATATTTT. This encodes CASQAGTSGNTIYF.

This chain joins TRBV30 and TRBJ1-6; no firm D call. This CDR3 is 12 amino acids long. The germline V and J ends were trimmed by 7 bases and 7 bases, with 11 bases remaining between them. Germline values: CDR1 GTSNPN, CDR2 SVGIG (reference sequence). As DNA, the CDR3 is TGTGCCTCTAAGTCCGGGAATTCACCCCTCCACTTT. Residues: CASKSGNSPLHF.

V and J are TRBV5-8 and TRBJ2-3; D might be TRBD2 (6 bases). CDR1 and CDR2 from the germline V gene are SGHTS and YDEGEE. V dropped 4 bases and J dropped 3 bases, with 15 bases sitting between them. This CDR3 spans 15 amino acids. The CDR3 sequence: CASSLILASTDTQYF. The CDR3 region has the DNA TGTGCCAGCAGCCTAATACTAGCATCGACAGATACGCAGTATTTT.

The rearrangement joins TRBV28 to TRBJ2-1; TRBD2 matches 8 bases. In germline, CDR1 is MDHEN, CDR2 SYDVKM. V trimming: 3 bases; J trimming: 5 bases; junction bases outside the gene matches: 6. This CDR3 comprises 15 residues. The CDR3 region has the DNA TGTGCCAGCAGTTTTCCGGGACTAGACAACAATGAGCAGTTCTTC. Translated: CASSFPGLDNNEQFF.

The chain couples TRBV7-9 to TRBJ2-3, with TRBD2 matching 10 bases. V gave up 2 bases and J gave up 1 base; unmatched junction bases: 6. The CDR3 runs to 17 residues. Germline lookup yields CDR1 SEHNR and CDR2 FQNEAQ (reference sequence). The CDR3 reads CASSLKVAGGRTDTQYF. The DNA for the CDR3 is TGTGCCAGCAGCTTAAAGGTAGCGGGGGGTCGCACAGATACGCAGTATTTT. Together with reference TRBV7-9 and TRBJ2-3, the CDR3 gives the full variable domain: DTGVSQNPRHKITKRGQNVTFRCDPISEHNRLYWYRQTLGQGPEFLTYFQNEAQLEKSRLLSDRFSAERPKGSFSTLEIQRTEQGDSAMYLCASSLKVAGGRTDTQYFGPGTRLTVL.

The V call is TRBV30, the J call TRBJ2-5, with 10 bases matching TRBD1. J gave up 1 base and V 1 base, and 3 bases lay outside the gene matches. The CDR3 is 15 residues long. Germline V gene lookup returns CDR1 GTSNPN and CDR2 SVGIG (reference sequence). CDR3: CAWSETGGLQETQYF. CDR3 in DNA: TGTGCCTGGAGTGAGACAGGGGGCCTCCAAGAGACCCAGTACTTC.

This clone has just one count. The gene calls are TRBV29-1 and TRBJ1-6, with D possibly matching TRBD1 (6 bases). The CDR3 extends over 13 amino acids. Germline V gene sequence: CDR1 SQVTM, CDR2 ANQGSEA. Trimming took 2 bases from V and 7 from J, leaving 9 bases between them. The CDR3 spells CSVEKGENSPLHF. The CDR3 DNA reads TGCAGCGTTGAAAAGGGGGAGAATTCACCCCTCCACTTT.

The chain joins TRBV5-1 to TRBJ2-2; D perhaps matches TRBD2 (5 bases). The CDR3 contains 15 residues. The germline V gene has CDR1 SGHRS and CDR2 YFSETQ. Trimming left V 4 bases short and J 5 bases short, with 15 bases between. The CDR3: CASSVGREGTGELFF. CDR3 coding DNA: TGCGCCAGCAGCGTAGGTCGGGAAGGAACCGGGGAGCTGTTTTTT.

This chain links TRBV7-8 with TRBJ1-4, with TRBD1 as a possible D gene (6 bases). The germline gives CDR1 SGHVS, CDR2 FQNEAQ. The CDR3 is made up of 16 amino acids. The V and J ends lost 5 bases and 4 bases respectively, with 17 bases between them. CDR3 region: CASSPVPGEINEKLFF. CDR3 nucleotides: TGTGCCAGCAGCCCAGTCCCAGGGGAGATTAATGAAAAACTGTTTTTT.

The chain couples TRBV7-9 to TRBJ2-7; 8 positions match TRBD1. In germline, CDR1 is SEHNR, CDR2 FQNEAQ (reference sequence). The junction had 7 bases not matched to a gene; V was cut back by 2 bases and J by 1 base. The CDR3 loop spans 16 amino acids. The CDR3 sequence: CASSLYLGQESYEQYF. In nucleotides, the CDR3 is TGTGCCAGCAGCTTATATCTGGGACAGGAATCCTACGAGCAGTACTTC.

The rearrangement uses TRBV18 and TRBJ2-3; no firm D call. With 3 bases removed from V and 0 bases from J, the gap between germline ends came to 19 bases. Germline assignment: CDR1 KGHSH and CDR2 LQKENI. The CDR3 sequence is 18 residues long. Here the CDR3 reads CASSPFPARLGSTDTQYF. The CDR3 nucleotides read TGTGCCAGCTCACCCTTCCCCGCGCGCCTCGGGAGCACAGATACGCAGTATTTT.

The chain links TRBV5-5 to TRBJ2-7, with D possibly TRBD1 on 7 matching bases. Trimming left V 0 bases short and J 3 bases short, with 16 bases between. The CDR3 is 16 amino acids. Germline V lookup: CDR1 SGHKS, CDR2 YYEKEE (reference sequence). The CDR3: CASSLVGRQGIYEQYF. CDR3 sequence (DNA): TGTGCCAGCAGCTTGGTCGGGAGACAGGGTATCTACGAGCAGTACTTC. Using reference TRBV5-5 and TRBJ2-7 for the parts outside the CDR3, the full variable domain is DAGVTQSPTHLIKTRGQQVTLRCSPISGHKSVSWYQQVLGQGPQFIFQYYEKEERGRGNFPDRFSARQFPNYSSELNVNALLLGDSALYLCASSLVGRQGIYEQYFGPGTRLTVT.

The V and J genes are TRBV29-1 and TRBJ1-3; possible D gene TRBD1, 5 bases. The CDR3 length is 13 residues. The germline gives CDR1 SQVTM, CDR2 ANQGSEA. V gave up 3 bases and J gave up 6 bases, with 12 bases separating them. The CDR3 bases are TGCAGCGTTGAGGGGGGGATGGAAAACACCATATATTTT. The encoded protein is CSVEGGMENTIYF.